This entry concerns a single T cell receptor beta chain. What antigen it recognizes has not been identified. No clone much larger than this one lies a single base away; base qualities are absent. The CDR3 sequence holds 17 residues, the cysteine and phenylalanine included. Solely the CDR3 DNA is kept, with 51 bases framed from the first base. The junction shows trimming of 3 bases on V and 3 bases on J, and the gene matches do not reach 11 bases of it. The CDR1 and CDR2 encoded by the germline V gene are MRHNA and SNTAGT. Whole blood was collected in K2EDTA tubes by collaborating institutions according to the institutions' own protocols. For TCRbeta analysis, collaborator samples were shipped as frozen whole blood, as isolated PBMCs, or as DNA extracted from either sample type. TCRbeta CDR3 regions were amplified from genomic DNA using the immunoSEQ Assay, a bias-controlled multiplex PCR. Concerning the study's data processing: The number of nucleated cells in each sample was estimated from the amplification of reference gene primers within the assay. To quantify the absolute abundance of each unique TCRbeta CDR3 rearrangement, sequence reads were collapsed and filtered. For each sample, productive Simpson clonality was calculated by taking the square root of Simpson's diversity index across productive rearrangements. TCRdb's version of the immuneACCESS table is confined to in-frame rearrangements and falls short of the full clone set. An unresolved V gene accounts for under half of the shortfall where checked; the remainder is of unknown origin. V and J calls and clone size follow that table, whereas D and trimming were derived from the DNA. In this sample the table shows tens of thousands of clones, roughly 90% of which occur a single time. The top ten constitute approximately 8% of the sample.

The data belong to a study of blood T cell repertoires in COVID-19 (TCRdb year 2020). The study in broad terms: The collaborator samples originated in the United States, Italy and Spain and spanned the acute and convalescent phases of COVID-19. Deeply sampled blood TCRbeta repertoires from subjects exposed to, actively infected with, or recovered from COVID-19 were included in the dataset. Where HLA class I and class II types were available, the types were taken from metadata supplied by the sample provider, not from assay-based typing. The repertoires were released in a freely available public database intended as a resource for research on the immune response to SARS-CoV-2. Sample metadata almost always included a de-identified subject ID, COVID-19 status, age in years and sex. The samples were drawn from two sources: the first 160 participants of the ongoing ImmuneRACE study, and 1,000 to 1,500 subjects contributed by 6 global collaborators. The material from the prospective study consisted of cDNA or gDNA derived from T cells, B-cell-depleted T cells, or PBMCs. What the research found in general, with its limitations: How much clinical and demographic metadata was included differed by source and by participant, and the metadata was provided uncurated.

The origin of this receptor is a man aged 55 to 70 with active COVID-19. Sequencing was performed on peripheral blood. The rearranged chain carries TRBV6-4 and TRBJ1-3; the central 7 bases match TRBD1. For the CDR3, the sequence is CASSEVEGARFGNTIYF. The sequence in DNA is TGTGCCAGCAGTGAAGTAGAGGGGGCAAGGTTTGGAAACACCATATATTTT.